These T cell receptor beta chains were read from a single sample in a study of T cell changes during pregnancy in multiple sclerosis. The table came from immunoSEQ multiplex PCR; TCRdb's copy has only in-frame clones and leaves some out. The sample includes tens of thousands of clones, roughly 90% of them seen just once. The specimen was peripheral blood, collected in the first trimester of pregnancy. Receptor source: a female donor with multiple sclerosis, enrolled in a pregnancy study. Both conserved end residues are part of each CDR3. D genes are given only for firm matches. Rows may omit the clone size; those that give it use once, few, many or a size class.

>TRBJ2-3|-|TRBD2|TRBV2
TGTGCCAGCAAAGTGGGACTAGCGGACACAGATACGCAGTATTTT
CASKVGLADTDTQYF
>TRBJ1-4|once|-|TRBV19
TGTGCCAGTAGTCGGGCGAGGGATGAAAAACTGTTTTTT
CASSRARDEKLFF
>TRBJ2-1|-|TRBD1|TRBV18
TGTGCCAGCTCTTCGGACAGGGTCGACAATGAGCAGTTCTTC
CASSSDRVDNEQFF
>TRBJ2-7|once|-|TRBV9
TGTGCCAGCAGCCAGGACGGAGGTTGGATTTGGGAGCAGTACTTC
CASSQDGGWIWEQYF
>TRBJ2-5|few|-|TRBV29-1
TGCAGCGTTGATTACCCCGGGGTTCGGGGACAAGAGACCCAGTACTTC
CSVDYPGVRGQETQYF
>TRBJ2-3|-|TRBD2|TRBV6-4
TGTGCCAGCAAGGTCGGGGCTAGCGGCCTATATACGCAGTATTTT
CASKVGASGLYTQYF
>TRBJ1-5|-|-|TRBV19
TGTGCCAGTAGTATTCGGATCTGGACAGCTGGTTACAATCAGCCCCAGCATTTT
CASSIRIWTAGYNQPQHF
>TRBJ2-5|-|TRBD2|TRBV2
TGTGCCAGCAGTGGGGGGAGGGCCGGAGAGACCCAGTACTTC
CASSGGRAGETQYF
>TRBJ2-5|-|TRBD2|TRBV28
TGTGCCAGCAGTTTTGCACCGGCGGGAGCCCAAGAGACCCAGTACTTC
CASSFAPAGAQETQYF
>TRBJ2-5|-|TRBD2|TRBV5-1
TGCGCCAGCAGCTTCAGCGGGAGGGCCCTAGAGACCCAGTACTTC
CASSFSGRALETQYF
>TRBJ2-7|once|TRBD2|TRBV9
TGTGCCAGCAGCCCTAGCGGGAGGGCCTACGAGCAGTACTTC
CASSPSGRAYEQYF
>TRBJ1-1|-|-|TRBV7-9
TGTGCCAGCAGCTTAGGACAGGTGAACACTGAAGCTTTCTTT
CASSLGQVNTEAFF
>TRBJ2-3|-|TRBD2|TRBV6-5
TGTGCCAGCAGTCCGCCAAGGGACTACCGGGCGGAGGAGTATTTT
CASSPPRDYRAEEYF
>TRBJ1-4|-|TRBD1|TRBV5-1
TGCGCCAGCAGCTTCATTACAGGGGCCGAAAAACTGTTTTTT
CASSFITGAEKLFF
>TRBJ1-1|-|TRBD1|TRBV5-6
TGTGCCAGCAGCTCCCCGGGACAGGGGGACACTGAAGCTTTCTTT
CASSSPGQGDTEAFF
>TRBJ2-7|-|-|TRBV7-9
TGTGCCAGCAGCTTAGTTTCGGGCAGGGGCGAGCAGTACTTC
CASSLVSGRGEQYF
>TRBJ2-2|-|TRBD1|TRBV7-6
TGTGCCAGCAGCCCCTTTACCGGGACAGGGGGGATGGCCGGGGAGCTGTTTTTT
CASSPFTGTGGMAGELFF
>TRBJ2-2|-|TRBD2|TRBV7-9
TGTGCCAGCAGTTTGCCGACTAGCGGAAAGAGGGAGCTGTTTTTT
CASSLPTSGKRELFF
>TRBJ2-7|-|TRBD1|TRBV7-9
TGTGCCAGCAGCTCCCCCGGGACAGAAATCGCTAAGGAGCAGTACTTC
CASSSPGTEIAKEQYF
>TRBJ2-7|once|TRBD2|TRBV5-6
TGTGCCAGCAGCTACGGGACTACAAGCGCGTACGAGCAGTACTTC
CASSYGTTSAYEQYF
>TRBJ2-7|-|-|TRBV27
TGTGCCAGCAGTTTATGGGCAGGGGAGTACGAGCAGTACTTC
CASSLWAGEYEQYF
>TRBJ1-1|-|-|TRBV5-1
TGCGCCAGCAGCCCCCTGGGGGGGCGAGACACTGAAGCTTTCTTT
CASSPLGGRDTEAFF
>TRBJ2-1|-|TRBD1|TRBV12-5
TGTGCTAGTGGTCAATTGGACAGGTGGTACAATGAGCAGTTCTTC
CASGQLDRWYNEQFF
>TRBJ2-7|-|-|TRBV7-3
TGTGCCAGCGGGGCGGGATTTTTATACGAGCAGTACTTC
CASGAGFLYEQYF
>TRBJ2-1|-|TRBD2|TRBV7-3
TGTGCCAGCAGCTTATTTTTTGGTGTTCCATGGGGGGGTGAGCAGTTCTTC
CASSLFFGVPWGGEQFF
>TRBJ1-3|-|-|TRBV7-9
TGTGCCAGCAGCTTAGCCTATATGTCTACTGGAAACACCATATATTTT
CASSLAYMSTGNTIYF
>TRBJ2-1|-|TRBD2|TRBV6-5
TGTGCCAGCAGTTCATCGAAGGGACTAGCCCTGGGGCAGTTCTTC
CASSSSKGLALGQFF
>TRBJ2-3|-|-|TRBV28
TGTGCCAGCAGTTTAGGCGGGATCCTCACAGATACGCAGTATTTT
CASSLGGILTDTQYF
>TRBJ2-3|-|-|TRBV5-1
TGCGCCAGCAGCTTGGAATACACAGATACGCAGTATTTT
CASSLEYTDTQYF
>TRBJ2-5|-|-|TRBV7-9
TGTGCCAGCAGCTTAGCCGGACAAGGCAAAGAGACCCAGTACTTC
CASSLAGQGKETQYF
>TRBJ1-3|-|-|TRBV18
TGTGCCAGCTCACCACCAGCCGACACCATATATTTT
CASSPPADTIYF
>TRBJ2-5|-|-|TRBV5-4
TGTGCCAGCAGCTTGGCTCGGCAAGAGACCCAGTACTTC
CASSLARQETQYF
>TRBJ2-1|-|-|TRBV18
TGTGCCAGCTCACCAACAGCGGAGACCTACAATGAGCAGTTCTTC
CASSPTAETYNEQFF
>TRBJ2-3|-|TRBD2|TRBV9
TGTGCCAGCAGCGTAGGGGCGGGAGAAACTGGAGATACGCAGTATTTT
CASSVGAGETGDTQYF
>TRBJ2-3|-|-|TRBV7-2
TGTGCCAGCAGCCCCCTAGTCGGCACAGATACGCAGTATTTT
CASSPLVGTDTQYF
>TRBJ2-6|-|TRBD1|TRBV5-4
TGTGCCGGGGGACAGGCTTATAGCTCTGGGGCCAACGTCCTGACTTTC
CAGGQAYSSGANVLTF
>TRBJ2-3|-|TRBD1|TRBV5-4
TGTGCCAGCAGCTGGCAGGGGGCGGCAGATACGCAGTATTTT
CASSWQGAADTQYF
>TRBJ2-2|once|-|TRBV5-1
TGCGCCAGCAGCCCCGGGGGCGGGGGATCGAACACCGGGGAGCTGTTTTTT
CASSPGGGGSNTGELFF
>TRBJ2-3|once|-|TRBV7-2
TGTGCCAGCAGCCTGATACAGGGAAGCGGCACAGATACGCAGTATTTT
CASSLIQGSGTDTQYF
>TRBJ2-1|once|TRBD2|TRBV6-1
TGTGCCAGCACCCCAAGGTGGCGGGAGGATAATGAGCAGTTCTTC
CASTPRWREDNEQFF
>TRBJ2-1|-|-|TRBV2
TGTGCCAGCAGTATCCAGGGAAATGAGCAGTTCTTC
CASSIQGNEQFF